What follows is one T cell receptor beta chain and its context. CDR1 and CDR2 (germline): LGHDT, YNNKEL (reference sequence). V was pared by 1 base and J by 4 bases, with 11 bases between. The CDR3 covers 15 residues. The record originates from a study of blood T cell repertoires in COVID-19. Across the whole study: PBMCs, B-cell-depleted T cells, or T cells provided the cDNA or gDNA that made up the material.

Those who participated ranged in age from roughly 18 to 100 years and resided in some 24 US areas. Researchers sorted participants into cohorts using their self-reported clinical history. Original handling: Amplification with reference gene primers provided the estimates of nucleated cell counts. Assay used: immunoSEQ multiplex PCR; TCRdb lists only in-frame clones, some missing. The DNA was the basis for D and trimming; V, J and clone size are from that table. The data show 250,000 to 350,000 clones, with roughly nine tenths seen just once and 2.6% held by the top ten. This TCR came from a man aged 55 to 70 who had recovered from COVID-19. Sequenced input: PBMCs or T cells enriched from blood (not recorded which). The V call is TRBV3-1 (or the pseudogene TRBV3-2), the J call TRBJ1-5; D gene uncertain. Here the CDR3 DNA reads TGTGCCAGCAGCCAAGCGTCACAGAATAATCAGCCCCAGCATTTT. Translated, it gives CASSQASQNNQPQHF.